Each of the 10 T cell receptor beta chains below was sequenced from the same sample in a study of CD8 T cells in ankylosing spondylitis. TCRdb reanalysed the 5' RACE reads using MiXCR and keeps one entry per CDR3 protein. The sample yields about 200,000 distinct CDR3 sequences, 10% to 15% seen once. Sequencing input: blood, either unsorted or a sorted T cell fraction (not recorded which). These receptors were collected from a male donor with ankylosing spondylitis or in good health (not recorded which).

The V and J genes are TRBV12-3 or TRBV12-4 and TRBJ1-4; a weak D match, TRBD1 (5 bases). The V end was cut by 1 base, the J end by 2 bases, with 11 bases between. This CDR3 has 16 residues. The CDR3 sequence is CASSLGDLLTNEKLFF. CDR3 DNA: TGTGCCAGCAGTTTAGGGGACCTGCTTACTAATGAAAAACTGTTTTTT.

The CDR3 loop reads CASSPIWGTQYF. CDR3 bases: TGCGCCAGCAGCCCGATTTGGGGCACCCAGTACTTC. This chain links TRBV5-1 with TRBJ2-5; possible D gene TRBD1, 5 bases. V dropped 4 bases and J dropped 8 bases, with 12 bases sitting between them. CDR3 size: 12 residues. Germline V gene sequence: CDR1 SGHRS, CDR2 YFSETQ.

This clonotype was observed at least ten times. The gene calls are TRBV6-2 or TRBV6-3 and TRBJ2-3, with TRBD2 identical over 7 bases. Germline-derived CDR1 and CDR2 are MNHEY and SVGEGT. The CDR3 has 14 amino acids. V lost 4 bases, J lost 4 bases, and 5 bases stayed unmatched. The DNA for the CDR3 is TGTGCCAGCAGTTCCGGGACTACTCCAGATACGCAGTATTTT. This codes for CASSSGTTPDTQYF.

This clonotype has a handful of counts. This chain joins TRBV7-9 and TRBJ2-1; a possible D gene is TRBD2 (5 bases). This CDR3 contains 15 residues. With 4 bases removed from V and 9 bases from J, the gap between germline ends came to 19 bases. Germline values: CDR1 SEHNR, CDR2 FQNEAQ (reference sequence). Written as DNA, the CDR3 is TGTGCCAGCAGCTCTCGACTCGGGAACAGCGGTGAGCAGTTCTTC. It is translated as CASSSRLGNSGEQFF.

This clonotype was seen at least ten times. V usage is TRBV7-9 and J usage is TRBJ2-7; D remains ambiguous. In germline, CDR1 is SEHNR, CDR2 FQNEAQ (reference sequence). Trimming stripped 3 bases from V and 1 base from J, with 4 bases between. The CDR3 is made up of 12 amino acids. CDR3 sequence: CASSFFSYEQYF. Here the CDR3 DNA reads TGTGCCAGCAGCTTTTTTTCCTACGAGCAGTACTTC.

This clonotype appeared a few times. The chain links TRBV12-3 or TRBV12-4 to TRBJ2-7, with 13 bases that match TRBD2. The CDR3 length is 18 residues. Germline trimming cut 4 bases from V and 0 bases from J; bases unmatched to any gene: 9. The CDR3 region is CASSWGLAGNSISYEQYF. The CDR3 nucleotides are TGTGCCAGCAGTTGGGGACTAGCGGGGAACTCGATCTCCTACGAGCAGTACTTC.

The chain links TRBV20-1 to TRBJ2-7; maybe TRBD2 (6 bases). Per the germline V gene, CDR1 is DFQATT and CDR2 is SNEGSKA (reference sequence). The CDR3 contains 15 residues. V lost 0 bases and J lost 4, with 16 bases in between. As DNA, the CDR3 is TGCAGTGCTAGAGATCGCGGGACTGCCTCTTACGAGCAGTACTTC. Translating it yields CSARDRGTASYEQYF.

This clonotype was counted many times. The gene calls are TRBV5-1 and TRBJ2-7; TRBD1 matches 7 bases. Looked up from germline, CDR1 is SGHRS and CDR2 is YFSETQ. The CDR3 is 13 amino acids. Unmatched junction bases numbered 2, after V lost 4 bases and J lost 1 base. The CDR3 nucleotides are TGCGCCAGCAGCGAGACAGGGTCCTACGAGCAGTACTTC. Its translation is CASSETGSYEQYF. The whole variable domain, remainder taken from reference TRBV5-1 and TRBJ2-7, is KAGVTQTPRYLIKTRGQQVTLSCSPISGHRSVSWYQQTPGQGLQFLFEYFSETQRNKGNFPGRFSGRQFSNSRSEMNVSTLELGDSALYLCASSETGSYEQYFGPGTRLTVT.

The chain is built from TRBV27 and TRBJ2-3, with a tentative D call TRBD2 (5 bases). The V and J ends lost 4 bases and 2 bases respectively, with 16 bases between them. The CDR3 contains 16 residues. Per germline, CDR1 MNHEY and CDR2 SMNVEV (reference sequence). CDR3 protein: CASSSLDVGDTDTQYF. DNA for the CDR3: TGTGCCAGCAGTTCCCTCGATGTCGGGGACACAGATACGCAGTATTTT.

This clonotype was found a few times. The chain has TRBV27 and TRBJ2-1; 7 bases are a match to TRBD2. CDR3 length: 12 residues. J gave up 9 bases and V 10 bases, and 9 bases lay outside the gene matches. Germline-derived CDR1 and CDR2 are MNHEY and SMNVEV (reference sequence). CDR3 region: CATGFWGGEQFF. The DNA of the CDR3 is TGTGCCACCGGGTTTTGGGGGGGTGAGCAGTTCTTC.